Detailed here is one T cell receptor (beta chain). Its antigen is not known. This CDR3 comprises 14 residues. The germline V gene has CDR1 MDHEN and CDR2 SYDVKM. Trimming cost V 7 bases and J 6 bases; bases outside gene matches: 7. Clones were sequenced by immunoSEQ multiplex PCR, and TCRdb holds only the in-frame ones, with some missing. The sample lists roughly 150,000 clones, around 90% seen once, with approximately 2% in the top ten. These data belong to a study of T cell responses to AZD1222 COVID-19 vaccine. Study-level points and caveats: Clonal diversity was possibly underestimated, and white British individuals and females predominated among donors. Variant regions that are unmutated are reportedly the target of nearly half of spike-specific TCRs. Repertoire sampling was restricted to post-peak T cell response timepoints. Only a handful of AZD1222 recipients, several in all, had baseline seropositivity.

The chain is built from TRBV28 and TRBJ2-1; 9 bases are shared with TRBD1. The source is an adult in good health. Material: peripheral blood, obtained on day 0 of AZD1222 vaccination. The CDR3 sequence: CASNRDRVGNEQFF. The CDR3 DNA reads as TGTGCCAGCAACCGGGACAGGGTCGGCAATGAGCAGTTCTTC.